A selection of T cell receptor beta chains follows, all from one sample in a study of shared clonotypes between healthy human individuals. The protocol was immunoSEQ multiplex PCR, while the TCRdb copy is restricted to in-frame clones and leaves out a portion. The data contain some 1 million clones, 75% of them seen just once; the ten biggest clones take up about 1.5%. The sequenced material came from memory CD4+ T cells sorted from blood. The receptors stem from a young man in good health. CDR3s include the opening cysteine and the closing phenylalanine or tryptophan. Each record gives: V gene, J gene, CDR3 length, clone size, D gene, CDR3 DNA, CDR3 protein. D genes are given only for firm matches. Not every row has a clone size; where given, it reads once, few, many or a size class.

>TRBV5-8|TRBJ2-1|17|.|TRBD2
TGTGCCAGCAGCTTGGTGCTAGCGGGGACTTCCTACAATGAGCAGTTCTTC
CASSLVLAGTSYNEQFF
>TRBV4-3|TRBJ2-7|17|.|TRBD2
TGCGCCAGCAGCCAAGATTATGGACTAGCGGGCACCTACGAGCAGTACTTC
CASSQDYGLAGTYEQYF
>TRBV28|TRBJ1-2|16|.|TRBD1
TGTGCCAGCGTAACCCCCGGACAGGGCCTTTCCTATGGCTACACCTTC
CASVTPGQGLSYGYTF
>TRBV18|TRBJ2-7|14|.|.
TGTGCCAGCTCACCGATGGGCCCGGACGACGAGCAGTACTTC
CASSPMGPDDEQYF
>TRBV7-7|TRBJ2-1|13|.|TRBD1
TGTGCTAGCAGCGAGACAGGGGGCAGTGAGCAGTTCTTC
CASSETGGSEQFF
>TRBV7-3|TRBJ2-1|13|.|.
TGTGCCAGCAGCTTATCCCAGGACAGCGGCAAGTTCTTC
CASSLSQDSGKFF
>TRBV7-6|TRBJ2-6|18|.|.
TGTGCCAGCAGCTTAGGGGCGGGACTGAGCTCTGGGGCCAACGTCCTGACTTTC
CASSLGAGLSSGANVLTF
>TRBV7-2|TRBJ1-1|14|.|TRBD1
TGTGCCAGCAGCTTCGGGACAGTGGGGACTGAAGCTTTCTTT
CASSFGTVGTEAFF
>TRBV2|TRBJ1-6|13|.|.
TGTGCCAGCAGTGAGGGGGCCGGTTCACCCCTCCACTTT
CASSEGAGSPLHF
>TRBV5-1|TRBJ2-5|15|few|.
TGCGCCAGCAGCTTGGGGGCCAGGGAACAAGAGACCCAGTACTTC
CASSLGAREQETQYF
>TRBV28|TRBJ1-3|15|.|.
TGTGCCAGCAGTTTACAGGCCCTCGGGGGAAACACCATATATTTT
CASSLQALGGNTIYF
>TRBV6-1|TRBJ1-4|14|.|.
TGTGCCAGCAGTGAAGGGGCCCTCGGGGGAAAACTGTTTTTT
CASSEGALGGKLFF
>TRBV30|TRBJ1-3|14|.|.
TGTGCCTGGACATCAAAGTCCTCTGGAAACACCATATATTTT
CAWTSKSSGNTIYF
>TRBV28|TRBJ1-5|14|.|.
TGTGCCACTACTCGTGGGGGGACTAATCAGCCCCAGCATTTT
CATTRGGTNQPQHF
>TRBV6-5|TRBJ2-2|14|.|.
TGTGCCAGCAGTCGAAAACCAATGAACGGGGAGCTGTTTTTT
CASSRKPMNGELFF
>TRBV4-1|TRBJ2-7|16|.|TRBD2
TGCGCCAGCAGCCAAGGGGTAGCGGGAGTATCCTACGAGCAGTACTTC
CASSQGVAGVSYEQYF
>TRBV6-5|TRBJ2-1|15|.|TRBD1
TGTGCCAGCAGTATTAACAGGGGACCCTACAATGAGCAGTTCTTC
CASSINRGPYNEQFF
>TRBV10-3|TRBJ2-7|15|.|TRBD2
TGTGCCATCAGTGGGGGCGGGAGATGGAGCTACGAGCAGTACTTC
CAISGGGRWSYEQYF
>TRBV19|TRBJ2-1|14|.|.
TGTGCCAGTACGTGGGACTCGCCATCCGGTGAGCAGTTCTTC
CASTWDSPSGEQFF
>TRBV5-4|TRBJ2-5|15|.|.
TGTGCCAGCAGCTTGGCCGGACAGTTACAAGAGACCCAGTACTTC
CASSLAGQLQETQYF
>TRBV18|TRBJ2-5|12|few|.
TGTGCCAGCTCACCGTACCAAGAGACCCAGTACTTC
CASSPYQETQYF
>TRBV7-2|TRBJ2-5|13|.|.
TGTGCCAGCAGCTTTGGCGTTCGAGAGACCCAGTACTTC
CASSFGVRETQYF
>TRBV30|TRBJ2-3|15|.|TRBD2
TGTGCCTGGAGTCCCCTAGCGGGGGGGAAGGATACGCAGTATTTT
CAWSPLAGGKDTQYF
>TRBV27|TRBJ2-5|13|.|.
TGTGCCAGCAGTCTCGGCCTAGGAGAGACCCAGTACTTC
CASSLGLGETQYF